This T cell receptor beta chain is drawn from a study of glioma-infiltrating T cells after dendritic cell vaccination. Findings and limits, study-wide: Few patients contributed both blood and tumor specimens.

Amplification used 60 V beta primers and 13 J beta primers. Clones were sequenced by immunoSEQ multiplex PCR, and TCRdb holds only the in-frame ones, with some missing. The sample contains roughly 85,000 clones, less than 85% of which appear only once. V trimming: 5 bases; J trimming: 4 bases; junction bases outside the gene matches: 10. Germline CDR1 reads MNHEY; CDR2 reads SVGAGI. This CDR3 is 15 amino acids long. This clone turned up a few times. Its target is not known. Time point in this sample: after dendritic cell vaccination, including at tumor progression/relapse. The J gene is TRBJ1-2, the V gene TRBV6-5, with TRBD1 matching over 7 bases. This TCR came from a human donor with glioblastoma. The sequencing here drew on blood, taken after dendritic cell vaccination. In nucleotides, the CDR3 is TGTGCCAGCAGTAACCGGGACAGCGTTTTCTATGGCTACACCTTC. Protein: CASSNRDSVFYGYTF.